This entry features one T cell receptor beta chain sequence. This sample was taken from a study of cytomegalovirus exposure and HLA in healthy donors. In the PCR, 60 Vbeta and 13 Jbeta primers were used. Produced via immunoSEQ multiplex PCR; TCRdb's table is partial and in-frame only. This table holds 140,000 to 150,000 clones, around three quarters found once. V lost 4 bases, J lost 1 base, and 5 bases stayed unmatched. This CDR3 has 16 residues. Germline V gene sequence: CDR1 MGHDK, CDR2 SYGVNS. This rearrangement joins TRBV25-1 to TRBJ2-3; 10 bases are a match to TRBD2. Material for sequencing was PBMCs. The source is a man aged 40-49 years in good health and CMV-seronegative. CDR3 DNA: TGTGCCAGCAGTGTGGCCCTAGCGGGGGGCACAGATACGCAGTATTTT. Protein: CASSVALAGGTDTQYF.